These 16 T cell receptor beta chains were sequenced from one sample in a study of identical twins. MiXCR was run by TCRdb on the 5' RACE reads, yielding one entry per CDR3 protein. The table shows about 150,000 distinct CDR3 sequences, with approximately 4% occurring only once. The sequenced sample was memory T cells sorted from blood. Receptors originate from a man aged 18-30 years in good health.

This clonotype was recorded many times. The chain employs TRBV3-1 and TRBJ1-5; D is possibly TRBD1 (6 bases). Germline CDR1 LGHDT, CDR2 YNNKEL (reference sequence). CDR3 length equals 15 residues. V was clipped by 0 bases and J by 6 bases, with 12 bases between them. The DNA of the CDR3 is TGTGCCAGCAGCCAAGACACTTTACAGGGTCAGCCCCAGCATTTT. This sequence encodes CASSQDTLQGQPQHF.

This clonotype was observed many times. V is TRBV6-2 or TRBV6-3 and J is TRBJ2-3; D gene uncertain. CDR3 length: 14 residues. The germline gives CDR1 MNHEY, CDR2 SVGEGT. V lost 0 bases, J lost 8 bases, and 12 bases lay in between. This CDR3 is CASSYSPDLTTQYF. DNA for the CDR3: TGTGCCAGCAGTTACTCCCCCGACTTGACTACGCAGTATTTT.

At least ten counts were recorded for this clonotype. V and J are TRBV5-1 and TRBJ2-1; 10 nucleotides line up with TRBD2. The CDR3 runs to 17 residues. J gave up 4 bases and V 1 base, and 8 bases lay outside the gene matches. CDR1 and CDR2 (germline): SGHRS, YFSETQ. The CDR3: CASSLSSSSGGYNEQFF. The CDR3 DNA is TGCGCCAGCAGCTTGAGCTCGTCTAGCGGGGGATACAATGAGCAGTTCTTC.

This clonotype was counted many times. The genes are TRBV29-1 and TRBJ2-1, with a tentative D call TRBD2 (6 bases). With 8 bases removed from V and 3 bases from J, the gap between germline ends came to 11 bases. This CDR3 comprises 12 residues. Per germline, CDR1 SQVTM and CDR2 ANQGSEA. The DNA of the CDR3 is TGCAGCTCCGGGGGAATCTACAATGAGCAGTTCTTC. It codes for CSSGGIYNEQFF.

This clonotype has a count of ten or more. This chain links TRBV5-1 with TRBJ2-1; TRBD1 agrees at 9 bases. From germline, CDR1 is SGHRS and CDR2 YFSETQ. The CDR3 contains 14 residues. V lost 7 bases to trimming and J lost 2 bases; unmatched junction nucleotides: 4. CDR3: CASGRDRAYNEQFF. DNA of the CDR3: TGCGCCAGCGGCCGGGACAGGGCCTACAATGAGCAGTTCTTC.

This clonotype showed up many times. The V and J genes are TRBV5-4 and TRBJ1-5; tentative D call: TRBD1 (6 bases). Germline-derived CDR1 and CDR2 are SGHNT and YYREEE (reference sequence). The CDR3 extends over 14 amino acids. Trimming cost V 5 bases and J 4 bases, with 13 bases left between them. CDR3 protein: CASSSDRTNQPQHF. Written as DNA, the CDR3 is TGTGCCAGCAGTTCGGACAGAACTAATCAGCCCCAGCATTTT.

The genes are TRBV28 and TRBJ2-1, with 7 bases aligning to TRBD1. The CDR3 consists of 14 residues. With V trimmed by 5 bases and J by 7 bases, 8 bases remained unmatched. Germline V gene lookup returns CDR1 MDHEN and CDR2 SYDVKM. The CDR3 bases are TGTGCCAGCAGTCCCCACGACAGGGCAAATGAGCAGTTCTTC. Its translation is CASSPHDRANEQFF.

There are many counts of this clonotype. The chain joins TRBV20-1 to TRBJ2-7; tentative D call: TRBD1 (6 bases). Germline-derived CDR1 and CDR2 are DFQATT and SNEGSKA (reference sequence). The CDR3 loop spans 16 amino acids. Trimming cost V 1 base and J 0 bases, with 16 bases left between them. The CDR3 nucleotides read TGCAGTGCTAGAGTATTGGGGCAGGGGTACTCCTACGAGCAGTACTTC. This gives the protein CSARVLGQGYSYEQYF.

This clonotype was observed many times. This chain links TRBV7-8 with TRBJ2-3, with unresolved D. CDR1 SGHVS and CDR2 FQNEAQ come from the germline V gene. Trimming cost V 5 bases and J 2 bases, with 8 bases left between them. The CDR3 loop spans 13 amino acids. The CDR3 loop is CASSPTPTDTQYF. The DNA for the CDR3 is TGTGCCAGCAGCCCGACACCCACAGATACGCAGTATTTT.

This clonotype came up many times. CDR3 loop: CASSWRGQETQYF. CDR3 nucleotides: TGTGCCAGCAGCTGGAGGGGGCAAGAGACCCAGTACTTC. The chain carries TRBV28 and TRBJ2-5; the D call may be TRBD1 or TRBD2 (6 bases each). This CDR3 is built from 13 residues. The V and J ends lost 6 bases and 2 bases respectively, with 10 bases between them. Germline V gives CDR1 MDHEN, CDR2 SYDVKM. The full variable domain, completed using reference TRBV28 and TRBJ2-5, is DVKVTQSSRYLVKRTGEKVFLECVQDMDHENMFWYRQDPGLGLRLIYFSYDVKMKEKGDIPEGYSVSREKKERFSLILESASTNQTSMYLCASSWRGQETQYFGPGTRLLVL.

At least ten counts were recorded for this clonotype. The CDR3 sequence: CASSLAAGTTETQYF. The CDR3 region has the DNA TGTGCCAGCAGCTTGGCCGCCGGGACTACGGAGACCCAGTACTTC. This chain connects TRBV5-8 to TRBJ2-5, with TRBD2 matching over 7 bases. Trimming cost V 0 bases and J 5 bases; bases outside gene matches: 7. Germline lookup yields CDR1 SGHTS and CDR2 YDEGEE. The CDR3 contains 15 residues.

This clonotype appeared many times. The chain joins TRBV7-2 to TRBJ2-5, with TRBD2 identical over 12 bases. The length of the CDR3 is 17 residues. Germline V lookup: CDR1 SGHTA, CDR2 FQGNSA. Unmatched junction bases numbered 4, after V lost 2 bases and J lost 0 bases. CDR3 in amino acids: CASSLSLAGGHQETQYF. The CDR3 nucleotides read TGTGCCAGCAGCTTATCACTAGCGGGAGGTCACCAAGAGACCCAGTACTTC.

This clonotype was seen many times. This chain joins TRBV14 and TRBJ1-1; D might be TRBD1 (5 bases). The ends were cut back, 4 bases at V and 3 bases at J, with 9 bases in the middle. This CDR3 is built from 13 residues. Per the germline V gene, CDR1 is SGHDN and CDR2 is FVKESK. This chain's CDR3 is CASSPWGDTEAFF. CDR3 DNA: TGTGCCAGCAGCCCGTGGGGGGACACTGAAGCTTTCTTT.

This clonotype has a count of ten or more. This chain uses TRBV27 with TRBJ1-1; D not certain. V lost 6 bases, J lost 3 bases, and 11 bases lay in between. The germline CDR1 and CDR2 sequences are MNHEY and SMNVEV (reference sequence). The CDR3 is 13 residues long. Here the CDR3 DNA reads TGTGCCAGCAGCCTTCAGATAGACACTGAAGCTTTCTTT. Its protein product is CASSLQIDTEAFF.

This clonotype was counted ten times or more. The rearrangement joins TRBV9 to TRBJ1-5, with D tentatively TRBD1 (5 bases). The CDR3 contains 15 residues. Between the trimmed V and J ends, which lost 2 bases and 5 bases, there was a span of 14 bases. Germline values: CDR1 SGDLS, CDR2 YYNGEE. Written as DNA, the CDR3 is TGTGCCAGCAGCGTGGGGCTTGACAGTTATCAGCCCCAGCATTTT. Protein: CASSVGLDSYQPQHF. The whole variable domain, remainder taken from reference TRBV9 and TRBJ1-5, is DSGVTQTPKHLITATGQRVTLRCSPRSGDLSVYWYQQSLDQGLQFLIQYYNGEERAKGNILERFSAQQFPDLHSELNLSSLELGDSALYFCASSVGLDSYQPQHFGDGTRLSIL.

On this clonotype itself: A much larger clonotype is one base distant, so this may be a read error. The V and J genes are TRBV11-2 and TRBJ1-6, with a possible D match to TRBD1 (6 bases). The CDR3 sequence is 15 residues long. CDR1 SGHAT and CDR2 FQNNGV come from the germline V gene. The CDR3 sequence is CASSLALDSNSALHF. As DNA, the CDR3 is TGTGCCAGCAGCTTAGCCCTGGACAGTAATTCAGCCCTCCACTTT.